Listed below are T cell receptor beta chains from one sample, sequenced in a study of cytomegalovirus exposure and HLA in healthy donors. Assay: immunoSEQ multiplex PCR; the TCRdb copy retains only in-frame clones and omits some. This sample yields about 160,000 clones, of which more than 65% are seen a single time; around 6.6% belongs to the top ten. Input material: PBMCs. The source is a man aged 50 to 60 in good health and CMV-seropositive. Each CDR3 is given with its conserved first and last residue. The D gene is left open where the match is weak. Only part of the rows carry a size: once, few, many, or a class if the clone is expanded.

v_gene,d_gene,j_gene,abundance,CDR3nt,CDR3aa
TRBV6-6,TRBD1,TRBJ1-5,-,TGTGCCAGCAGTGAGGACAGGGGAAATCAGCCCCAGCATTTT,CASSEDRGNQPQHF
TRBV27,-,TRBJ1-1,-,TGTGCCAGCAGTTTCATAGGGGCGCGGACTGAAGCTTTCTTT,CASSFIGARTEAFF
TRBV7-3,-,TRBJ2-1,-,TGTGCCAGCAGCCTAAACCCTCGGAGTGAGCAGTTCTTC,CASSLNPRSEQFF
TRBV18,-,TRBJ2-5,-,TGTGCCAGCTCACTGACACAGATTGGGGAGACCCAGTACTTC,CASSLTQIGETQYF
TRBV28,-,TRBJ1-6,-,TGTGCCAGCAGCGACTCGGTAGAGTCACCCCTCCACTTT,CASSDSVESPLHF
TRBV13,-,TRBJ2-5,-,TGTGCCAGCAGCTCCCCTGACAGACAAGAGACCCAGTACTTC,CASSSPDRQETQYF
TRBV19,-,TRBJ1-5,-,TGTGCCAGTAGTATTCGAGAACTTAGCAATCAGCCCCAGCATTTT,CASSIRELSNQPQHF
TRBV19,-,TRBJ1-5,-,TGTGCCAGTAGTATAGGCGGAGCTCAGCCCCAGCATTTT,CASSIGGAQPQHF
TRBV7-9,TRBD1,TRBJ2-7,-,TGTGCCAGCAGCGACAGGGCGAACGAGCAGTACTTC,CASSDRANEQYF
TRBV7-2,-,TRBJ2-2,-,TGTGCCAGCAGCTCGCCGTTGATAGCGGAGTACACCGGGGAGCTGTTTTTT,CASSSPLIAEYTGELFF
TRBV5-6,TRBD1,TRBJ1-2,-,TGTGCCAGCAGATTGGCACAGGGGGGGCCCTATGGCTACACCTTC,CASRLAQGGPYGYTF
TRBV30,-,TRBJ2-2,few,TGTGCCTGGGGCGGAGGGGCAAGGGGGGAGCTGTTTTTT,CAWGGGARGELFF
TRBV28,TRBD1,TRBJ1-1,-,TGTGCCACCCGGGACAGCTTGAACACTGAAGCTTTCTTT,CATRDSLNTEAFF
TRBV19,-,TRBJ2-7,-,TGTGCCAGTAGTAAATATCCGACAGGTCAATACGAGCAGTACTTC,CASSKYPTGQYEQYF
TRBV5-4,-,TRBJ1-4,-,TGTGCCAGCAGCCCAACACCGGGTCCTAGAGGAGAAAAACTGTTTTTT,CASSPTPGPRGEKLFF
TRBV9,-,TRBJ1-3,-,TGTGCCAGCAGCGTAGGGGGCGACTCTGGAAACACCATATATTTT,CASSVGGDSGNTIYF
TRBV29-1,TRBD1,TRBJ2-4,once,TGCAGCGTTGCACAGGGGGCGGTAAACATTCAGTACTTC,CSVAQGAVNIQYF
TRBV5-1,-,TRBJ2-2,once,TGCGCCAGCAGCTTACAAACAAGCACCGGGGAGCTGTTTTTT,CASSLQTSTGELFF